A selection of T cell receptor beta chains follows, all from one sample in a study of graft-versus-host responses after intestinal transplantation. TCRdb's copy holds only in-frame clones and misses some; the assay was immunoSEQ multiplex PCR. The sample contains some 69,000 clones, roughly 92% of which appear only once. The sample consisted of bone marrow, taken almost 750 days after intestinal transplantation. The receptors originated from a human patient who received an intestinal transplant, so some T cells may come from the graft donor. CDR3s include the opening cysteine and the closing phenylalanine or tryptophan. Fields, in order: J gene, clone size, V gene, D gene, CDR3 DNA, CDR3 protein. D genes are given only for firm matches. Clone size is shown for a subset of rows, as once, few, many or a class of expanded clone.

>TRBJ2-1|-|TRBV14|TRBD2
TGTGCCAGCAGCCCTGGGACTAGCGGGAGGCGCAATGAGCAGTTCTTC
CASSPGTSGRRNEQFF
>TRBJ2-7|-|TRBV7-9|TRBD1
TGTGCCAGCAGCTTAGAGTCGGACAGGGGAAAAACGGAGCAGTACTTC
CASSLESDRGKTEQYF
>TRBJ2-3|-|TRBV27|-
TGTGCCAGCAGTACGGAGGGAGGTTGGAATACGCAGTATTTT
CASSTEGGWNTQYF
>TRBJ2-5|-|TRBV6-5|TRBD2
TGTGCCAGCAGTTACCTAGCGGGAGTTATTGAGACCCAGTACTTC
CASSYLAGVIETQYF
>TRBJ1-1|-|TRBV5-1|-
TGCGCCAGCAGCTTGGGGAGGGGGTCTTTGAACACTGAAGCTTTCTTT
CASSLGRGSLNTEAFF
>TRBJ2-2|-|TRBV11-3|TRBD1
TGTGCCAGCAGCACCGGACAGGGGAATATCGCCGGGGAGCTGTTTTTT
CASSTGQGNIAGELFF
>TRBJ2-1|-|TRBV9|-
TGTGCCAGCAGCGAGAGCCTCCGAGTGGGGGGCGCGTGGGATGAGCAGTTCTTC
CASSESLRVGGAWDEQFF
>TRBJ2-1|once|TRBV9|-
TGTGCCAGCAGCGTAGGAACCTCCTACAATGAGCAGTTCTTC
CASSVGTSYNEQFF
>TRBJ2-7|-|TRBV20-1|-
TGCAGTGCCCTTCTTTCCTACGAGCAGTACTTC
CSALLSYEQYF
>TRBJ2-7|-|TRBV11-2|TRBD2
TGTGCCAGCAGCTCCATGGGGCGGGAGATCGCATCCTACGAGCAGTACTTC
CASSSMGREIASYEQYF
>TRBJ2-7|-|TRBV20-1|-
TGCAGTGCTAGCGGGATCCACGAGCAGTACTTC
CSASGIHEQYF
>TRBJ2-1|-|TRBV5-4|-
TGTGCCAGCAGCCCGGGACTCCCGAGCTCCTACAATGAGCAGTTCTTC
CASSPGLPSSYNEQFF
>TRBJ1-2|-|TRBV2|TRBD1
TGTGCCAGCAGCCTCTGGGACAGATCGTATGGCTACACCTTC
CASSLWDRSYGYTF
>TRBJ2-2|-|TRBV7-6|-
TGTGCCAGCAGCTTAGCGGGGACCGGGGAGCTGTTTTTT
CASSLAGTGELFF
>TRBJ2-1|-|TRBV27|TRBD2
TGTGCCAGCAGTTTAGCGGGAGAATACAATGAGCAGTTCTTC
CASSLAGEYNEQFF
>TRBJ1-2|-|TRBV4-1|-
TGCGCCAGCAGCCAAGTTTCCCCCTGGGGAGGCTACACCTTC
CASSQVSPWGGYTF
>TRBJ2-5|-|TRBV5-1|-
TGCGCCAGCAGCTTGTTGCAACGGGAGACCCAGTACTTC
CASSLLQRETQYF
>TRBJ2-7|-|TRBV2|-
TGTGCCAGCAGTGAAAATGAGGTCCCCTACGAGCAGTACTTC
CASSENEVPYEQYF
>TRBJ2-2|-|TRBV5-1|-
TGCGCCAGCAACCCGGAGACGAACACCGGGGAGCTGTTTTTT
CASNPETNTGELFF
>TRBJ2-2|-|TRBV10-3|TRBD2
TGTGCCATCAGTGAGTCACTAGCGGAGAACACCGGGGAGCTGTTTTTT
CAISESLAENTGELFF
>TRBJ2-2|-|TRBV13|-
TGTGCCAGCAGCTTACGGGGGACCGGGGAGCTGTTTTTT
CASSLRGTGELFF
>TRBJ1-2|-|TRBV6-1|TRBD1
TGTGCCAGCAGTGAAGATCCGGGACAGCACTACACCTTC
CASSEDPGQHYTF
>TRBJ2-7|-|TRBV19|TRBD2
TGTGCCAGTAGTAACCCCGGGGGGGGACGCACCTACGAGCAGTACTTC
CASSNPGGGRTYEQYF
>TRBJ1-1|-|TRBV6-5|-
TGTGCCAGCAGTTACCGGGATTTGAACACTGAAGCTTTCTTT
CASSYRDLNTEAFF
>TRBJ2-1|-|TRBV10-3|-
TGTGCCATCAGTGGACCGAGATACAATGAGCAGTTCTTC
CAISGPRYNEQFF
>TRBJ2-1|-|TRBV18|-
TGTGCCAGCTCACGCCTTCAGGGCCCGGCGCCGGATGAGCAGTTCTTC
CASSRLQGPAPDEQFF
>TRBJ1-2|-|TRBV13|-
TGTGCCAGCAGCCCCTCTGCAGGAACCCTCTATGGCTACACCTTC
CASSPSAGTLYGYTF
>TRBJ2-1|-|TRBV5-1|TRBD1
TGCGCCAGCAGCTTGGGGACAGGGTCCTACAATGAGCAGTTCTTC
CASSLGTGSYNEQFF
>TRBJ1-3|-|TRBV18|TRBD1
TGTGCCAGCTCACCGGGGACAGGGAAGGTATCTGGAAACACCATATATTTT
CASSPGTGKVSGNTIYF
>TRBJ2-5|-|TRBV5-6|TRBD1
TGTGCCAGCAGCGGGGGACAGCTCCAAGAGACCCAGTACTTC
CASSGGQLQETQYF
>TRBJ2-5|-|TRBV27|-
TGTGCCAGCAGCCTGACGGGGGAGACCCAGTACTTC
CASSLTGETQYF
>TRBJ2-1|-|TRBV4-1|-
TGCGCCAGCAGCCAGCTGAATCTGGAGCGGTTCGATGAGCAGTTCTTC
CASSQLNLERFDEQFF
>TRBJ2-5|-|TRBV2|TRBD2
TGTGCCAGCAGTGAAGGTCTAGCGGGGGGAGGTCAAGAGACCCAGTACTTC
CASSEGLAGGGQETQYF
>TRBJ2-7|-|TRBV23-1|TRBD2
TGCGCCAGCAGTCAATCCTATTCGGGACTAGCGGTAAGTTCGAACCTTTACGAGCAGTACTTC
CASSQSYSGLAVSSNLYEQYF
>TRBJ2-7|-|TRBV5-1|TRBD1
TGCGCCAGCAGCTTAACTAGGGACAGGTTTCACGAGCAGTACTTC
CASSLTRDRFHEQYF
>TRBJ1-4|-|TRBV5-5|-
TGTGCCAGCAGCTTGTCTCGGAAGACTGCAACTAATGAAAAACTGTTTTTT
CASSLSRKTATNEKLFF
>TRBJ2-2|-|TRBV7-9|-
TGTGCCAGCCCGGTTTCCAGGGCCCTCCTTGGATCCGGGGAGCTGTTTTTT
CASPVSRALLGSGELFF
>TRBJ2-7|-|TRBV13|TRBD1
TGTGCCAGCAGCATAGGACAGGGGGCCTACGAGCAGTACTTC
CASSIGQGAYEQYF
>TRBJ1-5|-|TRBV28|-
TGTGCCAGCAGTTTACGTGGGGTGGACCAGCCCCAGCATTTT
CASSLRGVDQPQHF
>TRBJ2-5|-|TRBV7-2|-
TGTGCCAGCAGCCAGGGGGGTTGGGAGACCCAGTACTTC
CASSQGGWETQYF
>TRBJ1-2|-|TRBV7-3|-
TGTGCCAGCAGCTCAGGGTTAGGCGGCTACACCTTC
CASSSGLGGYTF
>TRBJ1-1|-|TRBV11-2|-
TGTGCCAGCAGCTTAGGCAAGGGAGGGATACGGGACACTGAAGCTTTCTTT
CASSLGKGGIRDTEAFF
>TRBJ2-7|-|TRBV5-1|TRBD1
TGCGCCAGCAGGTGGACAGGGGACTCCCTCGAGCAGTACTTC
CASRWTGDSLEQYF
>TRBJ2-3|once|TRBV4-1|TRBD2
TGCGCCAGCAGCCTAACTAGCGGGGGTGGGGGAGATACGCAGTATTTT
CASSLTSGGGGDTQYF
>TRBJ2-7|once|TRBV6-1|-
TGTGCCAGCAGTGGGGGACTGGTTCTATCCTACGAGCAGTACTTC
CASSGGLVLSYEQYF
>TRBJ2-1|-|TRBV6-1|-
TGTGCCAGCAGAGGAACAGGGATTGAGCAGTTCTTC
CASRGTGIEQFF
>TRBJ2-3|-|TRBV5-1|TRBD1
TGCGCCAGCAGCTTACCGATACTGGGACAGGAGGCAGATACGCAGTATTTT
CASSLPILGQEADTQYF
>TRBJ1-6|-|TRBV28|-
TGTGCCAGCAGGGAAAATAATTCACCCCTCCACTTT
CASRENNSPLHF
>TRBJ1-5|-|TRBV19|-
TGTGCCAGTAGTAGTGGGCCAGGGCCGCTCAATCAGCCCCAGCATTTT
CASSSGPGPLNQPQHF
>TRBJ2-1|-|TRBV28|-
TGTGCCAGCAGTGGACCCAATGAGGCCTCCTACAATGAGCAGTTCTTC
CASSGPNEASYNEQFF
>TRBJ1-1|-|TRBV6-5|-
TGTGCCAGCAGTTCCGGAACAGGGAACACTGAAGCTTTCTTT
CASSSGTGNTEAFF
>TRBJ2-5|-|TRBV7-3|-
TGTGCCAGCAGCTTATCAATCCAGGGGACCCAGTACTTC
CASSLSIQGTQYF
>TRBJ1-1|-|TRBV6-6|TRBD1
TGTGCCAGCAGCGCAGGGGGCGGAAAGACTGAAGCTTTCTTT
CASSAGGGKTEAFF
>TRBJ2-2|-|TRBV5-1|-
TGCGCCAGCAAGGTCGCAGGTAACACCGGGGAGCTGTTTTTT
CASKVAGNTGELFF